This T cell receptor beta chain was captured in a study of identical twins. Notes on the study in general: Abundant beta clonotypes from cord blood had fewer insertions, unlike memory repertoires, which showed none.

A universal primer site was added by template switching, and unique molecular identifiers were carried by the cDNA. A single record per CDR3 protein comes from TCRdb applying MiXCR to the 5' RACE reads. This table holds some 790,000 distinct CDR3 sequences, 15% to 20% found once. The germline CDR1 and CDR2 sequences are ENHRY and SYGVKD. V was pared by 8 bases and J by 3 bases, with 15 bases between. CDR3 length: 14 residues. This clonotype was seen more than once but under ten times. Its antigen is still unknown. Separately, the same data were catalogued under a study of T cells expressing NK-cell markers. As that study records: Six or seven donors had dominant NKG2C+ clonotypes that comprised roughly 1.0-7.5% of their CD8+ T cells.

The specimen was PBMCs. The chain employs TRBV10-3 and TRBJ2-3; D gene unclear. The sequence came from a woman under 30 in good health. This CDR3 reads CAISLRAQTDTQYF. The CDR3 nucleotides read TGTGCCATCTCACTAAGGGCACAAACAGATACGCAGTATTTT.